Reported below is one TCR beta chain. What it binds is not known. Conventional CD4+ T cells were sorted from blood as CD25-low CD127-high cells. Profiling relied on immunoSEQ multiplex PCR, and the TCRdb table lists in-frame clones only, not all of them. The data hold roughly 35,000 clones, with around 76% observed a single time. This entry is derived from a study of regulatory and conventional T cells in RAG deficiency. General observations from the study: Other subsets showed around 10-fold reductions, but Treg unique TCR beta sequences fell 75 to 100-fold in these patients. Sorted Omenn CD25-high CD127-low cells may not be bona fide Tregs. In Omenn syndrome, Treg and Tconv repertoires overlapped >85%.

These same data were also listed under a study on regulatory T cells. From that second work: Primers: 52 TRBV forward and 13 TRBJ reverse. Patient repertoires had restricted TRB V-J pairs and skewed V and J usage, most in Tregs.

This TCR derives from a human donor in good health. Sequencing was done on a sample of CD4+ effector T cells sorted from blood.

CDR3 bases: TGTGCCAGCAGCTTCGCGGGCAACAATGAGCAGTTCTTC. Protein: CASSFAGNNEQFF. The J gene is TRBJ2-1, the V gene TRBV2, with D perhaps matching TRBD2 (5 bases). Germline V gene sequence: CDR1 SNHLY, CDR2 FYNNEI. The CDR3 covers 13 residues. Between the trimmed V and J ends, which lost 6 bases and 5 bases, there was a span of 11 bases.